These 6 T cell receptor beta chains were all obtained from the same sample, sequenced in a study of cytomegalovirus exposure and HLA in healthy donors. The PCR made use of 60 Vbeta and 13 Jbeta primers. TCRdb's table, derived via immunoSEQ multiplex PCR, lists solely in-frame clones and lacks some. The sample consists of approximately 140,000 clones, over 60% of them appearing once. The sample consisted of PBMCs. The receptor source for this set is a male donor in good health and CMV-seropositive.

The CDR3 region has the DNA TGTGCCAGCAGTGACGGAGCGGGGGGCCCGAGGCCCACAGATACGCAGTATTTT. Encoded protein: CASSDGAGGPRPTDTQYF. The genes are TRBV6-1 and TRBJ2-3, with 9 bases that match TRBD2. The germline CDR1 and CDR2 sequences are MNHNS and SASEGT. CDR3 length: 18 amino acids. After removal of 3 bases from V and 2 bases from J, the junction contained 12 bases not matched to a gene.

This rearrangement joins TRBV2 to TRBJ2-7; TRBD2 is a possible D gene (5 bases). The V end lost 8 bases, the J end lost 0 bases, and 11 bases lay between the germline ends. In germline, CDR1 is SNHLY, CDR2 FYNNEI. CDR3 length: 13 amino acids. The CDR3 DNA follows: TGTGCCAGCCTGGACTGGGCCTCCTACGAGCAGTACTTC. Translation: CASLDWASYEQYF.

CDR3 nucleotides: TGTGCCAGCAGTGACCCGGGACAGGGGGCTGAAAAACTGTTTTTT. Translated, it gives CASSDPGQGAEKLFF. The J gene is TRBJ1-4, the V gene TRBV2, with TRBD1 identical over 12 bases. Germline V CDR1 and CDR2: SNHLY, FYNNEI. The CDR3 is 15 amino acids. The junction had 3 bases not matched to a gene; V was cut back by 3 bases and J by 7 bases.

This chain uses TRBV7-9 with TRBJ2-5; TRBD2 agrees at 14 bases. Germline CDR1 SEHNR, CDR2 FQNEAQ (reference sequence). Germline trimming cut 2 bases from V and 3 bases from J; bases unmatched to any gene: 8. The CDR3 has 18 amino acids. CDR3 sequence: CASSLSGLAGVIKETQYF. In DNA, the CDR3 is TGTGCCAGCAGCTTATCGGGACTAGCGGGAGTGATTAAAGAGACCCAGTACTTC.

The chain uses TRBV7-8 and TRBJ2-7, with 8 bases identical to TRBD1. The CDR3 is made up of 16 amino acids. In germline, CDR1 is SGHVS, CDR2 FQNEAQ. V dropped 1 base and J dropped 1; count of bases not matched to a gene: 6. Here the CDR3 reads CASSLGTGMGSYEQYF. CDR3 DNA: TGTGCCAGCAGCTTAGGGACAGGGATGGGTTCCTACGAGCAGTACTTC.

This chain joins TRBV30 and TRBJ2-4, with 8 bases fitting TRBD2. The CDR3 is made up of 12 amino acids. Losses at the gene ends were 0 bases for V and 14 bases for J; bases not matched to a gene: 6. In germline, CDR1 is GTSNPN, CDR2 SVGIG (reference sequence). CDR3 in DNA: TGTGCCTGGAGTGTAGTCGGGAGGGATGAGTACTTC. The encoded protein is CAWSVVGRDEYF.